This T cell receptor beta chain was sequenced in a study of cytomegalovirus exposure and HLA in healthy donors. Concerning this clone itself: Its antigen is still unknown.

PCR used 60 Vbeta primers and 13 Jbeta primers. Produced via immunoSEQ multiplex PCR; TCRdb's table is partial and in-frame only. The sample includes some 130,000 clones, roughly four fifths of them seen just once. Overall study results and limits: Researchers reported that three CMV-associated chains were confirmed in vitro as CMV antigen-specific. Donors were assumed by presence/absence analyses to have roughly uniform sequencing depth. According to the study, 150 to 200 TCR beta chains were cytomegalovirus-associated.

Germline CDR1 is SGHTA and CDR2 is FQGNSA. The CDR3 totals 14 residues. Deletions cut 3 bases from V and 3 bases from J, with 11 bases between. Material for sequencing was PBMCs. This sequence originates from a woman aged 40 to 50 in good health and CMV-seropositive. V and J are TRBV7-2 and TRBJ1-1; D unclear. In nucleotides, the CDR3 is TGTGCCAGCAGCTTCCGTCGGGTGGACACTGAAGCTTTCTTT. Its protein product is CASSFRRVDTEAFF. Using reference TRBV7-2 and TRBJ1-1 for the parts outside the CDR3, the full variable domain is GAGVSQSPSNKVTEKGKDVELRCDPISGHTALYWYRQSLGQGLEFLIYFQGNSAPDKSGLPSDRFSAERTGGSVSTLTIQRTQQEDSAVYLCASSFRRVDTEAFFGQGTRLTVV.